This T cell receptor (beta chain) was observed in a study of a mutant IDH1 vaccine in newly diagnosed glioma. Across the whole study: The study started vaccination 4-6 weeks after radiotherapy alone, or with temozolomide cycles.

Notes on the study in general: Apparently, pseudoprogression bore no relation to changes among the top peripheral T cell clonotypes.

Documented time point: week 47, end of study. The content of each vaccine dose was 300 ug of mutant IDH1 20-mer peptide, and topical imiquimod accompanied it. Remarks on this clone: What it binds is not known.

Clones were read by immunoSEQ multiplex PCR, and TCRdb kept only the in-frame ones, dropping some. This table has some 50,000 clones, almost 65% appearing once. Per the germline V gene, CDR1 is MNHEY and CDR2 is SVGAGI. Between the trimmed V and J ends, which lost 4 bases and 0 bases, there was a span of 7 bases. CDR3 size: 15 residues. This receptor was obtained from a man aged 40-49 years with glioma. Some clones in this sample may be carry-over from other donors' samples. J is TRBJ2-6 and V is TRBV6-5; D remains unclear. Sample: peripheral blood mononuclear cells (PBMCs), taken from a glioma patient whose treatment included an IDH1 peptide vaccine. CDR3 sequence reads: CASSSWSSGANVLTF. The CDR3 nucleotides read TGTGCCAGCAGTTCTTGGAGCTCTGGGGCCAACGTCCTGACTTTC.